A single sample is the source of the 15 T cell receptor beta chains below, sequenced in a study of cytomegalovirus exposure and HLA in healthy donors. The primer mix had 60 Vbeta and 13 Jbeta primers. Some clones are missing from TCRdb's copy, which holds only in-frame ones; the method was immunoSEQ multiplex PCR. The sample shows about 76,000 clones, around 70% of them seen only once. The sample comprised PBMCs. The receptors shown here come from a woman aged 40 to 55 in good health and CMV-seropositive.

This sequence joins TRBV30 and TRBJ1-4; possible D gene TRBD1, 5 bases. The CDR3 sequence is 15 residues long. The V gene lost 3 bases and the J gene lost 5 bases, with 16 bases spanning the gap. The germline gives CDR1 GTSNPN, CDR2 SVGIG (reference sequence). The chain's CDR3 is CAWSPMRQSNEKLFF. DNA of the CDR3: TGTGCCTGGAGCCCCATGAGACAGTCGAATGAAAAACTGTTTTTT.

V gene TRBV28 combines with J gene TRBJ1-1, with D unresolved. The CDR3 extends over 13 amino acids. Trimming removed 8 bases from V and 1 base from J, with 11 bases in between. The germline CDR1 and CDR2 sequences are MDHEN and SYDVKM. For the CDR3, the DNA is TGTGCCAGCCGCGGCGCCAGGAACACTGAAGCTTTCTTT. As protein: CASRGARNTEAFF.

The CDR3 coding sequence is TGTGCCAGCAGCCAAGGGGGGGAATCGGCTGAAGCTTTCTTT. Protein product: CASSQGGESAEAFF. The genes are TRBV4-2 and TRBJ1-1; the D gene is possibly TRBD1 (5 bases). CDR3 size: 14 residues. V was trimmed by 1 base and J by 6 bases, leaving 12 bases between them. Germline CDR1 reads LGHNA; CDR2 reads YNFKEQ.

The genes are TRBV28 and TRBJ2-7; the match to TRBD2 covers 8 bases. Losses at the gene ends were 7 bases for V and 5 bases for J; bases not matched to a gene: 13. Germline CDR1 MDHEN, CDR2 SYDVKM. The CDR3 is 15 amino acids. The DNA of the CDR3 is TGTGCCAGCACACCCCTTAAGACTAGCGCCCACGAGCAGTACTTC. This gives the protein CASTPLKTSAHEQYF.

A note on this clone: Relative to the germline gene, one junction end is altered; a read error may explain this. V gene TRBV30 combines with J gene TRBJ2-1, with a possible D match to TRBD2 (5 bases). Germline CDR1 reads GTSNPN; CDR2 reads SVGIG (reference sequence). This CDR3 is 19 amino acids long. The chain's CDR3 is CAWSERGVTTIGSYNEKFF. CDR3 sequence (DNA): TGTGCCTGGAGTGAACGGGGAGTAACCACGATCGGCTCCTACAATGAGAAGTTCTTC.

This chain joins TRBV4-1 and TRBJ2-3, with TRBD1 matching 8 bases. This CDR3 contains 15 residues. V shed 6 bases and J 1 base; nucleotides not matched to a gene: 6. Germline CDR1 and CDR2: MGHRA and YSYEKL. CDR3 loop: CASRTNRGGTDTQYF. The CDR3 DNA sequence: TGCGCCAGCAGAACGAACAGGGGGGGCACAGATACGCAGTATTTT.

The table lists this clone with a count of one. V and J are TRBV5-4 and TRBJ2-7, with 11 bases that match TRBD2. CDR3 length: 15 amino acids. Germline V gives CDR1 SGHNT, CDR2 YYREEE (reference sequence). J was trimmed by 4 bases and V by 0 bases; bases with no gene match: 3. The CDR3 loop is CASSLGASGRYEQYF. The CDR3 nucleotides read TGTGCCAGCAGCTTGGGTGCTAGCGGGAGGTACGAGCAGTACTTC.

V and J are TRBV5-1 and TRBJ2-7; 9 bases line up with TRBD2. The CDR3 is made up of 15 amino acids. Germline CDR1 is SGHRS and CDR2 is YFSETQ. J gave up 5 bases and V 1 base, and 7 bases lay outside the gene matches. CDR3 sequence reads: CASSLRLAGNHEQYF. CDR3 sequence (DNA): TGCGCCAGCAGCTTGCGGCTAGCGGGAAATCACGAGCAGTACTTC.

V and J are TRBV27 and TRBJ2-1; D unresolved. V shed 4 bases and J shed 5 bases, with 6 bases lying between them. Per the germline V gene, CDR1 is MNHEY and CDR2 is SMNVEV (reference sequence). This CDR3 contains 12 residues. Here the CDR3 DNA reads TGTGCCAGCAGTTCCTTTAACAATGAGCAGTTCTTC. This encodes CASSSFNNEQFF.

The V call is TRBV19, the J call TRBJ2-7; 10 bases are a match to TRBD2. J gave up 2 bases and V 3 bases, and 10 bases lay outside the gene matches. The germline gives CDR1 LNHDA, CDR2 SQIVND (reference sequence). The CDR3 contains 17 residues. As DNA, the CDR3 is TGTGCCAGTAGTATCCTTTATACTAGCGGGGAAGCCTACGAGCAGTACTTC. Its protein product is CASSILYTSGEAYEQYF. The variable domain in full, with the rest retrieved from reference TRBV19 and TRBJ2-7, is DGGITQSPKYLFRKEGQNVTLSCEQNLNHDAMYWYRQDPGQGLRLIYYSQIVNDFQKGDIAEGYSVSREKKESFPLTVTSAQKNPTAFYLCASSILYTSGEAYEQYFGPGTRLTVT.

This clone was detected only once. The CDR3 DNA reads as TGCGCCAGCAGCCAAGAGGTTTTGGTTGTCCGGGGCAATGAGCAGTTCTTC. The encoded protein is CASSQEVLVVRGNEQFF. The V and J genes are TRBV4-3 and TRBJ2-1, with D maybe TRBD2 (5 bases). Deletions cut 0 bases from V and 6 bases from J, with 18 bases between. Germline V CDR1 and CDR2: LGHNA, YSLEER. The CDR3 runs to 17 residues.

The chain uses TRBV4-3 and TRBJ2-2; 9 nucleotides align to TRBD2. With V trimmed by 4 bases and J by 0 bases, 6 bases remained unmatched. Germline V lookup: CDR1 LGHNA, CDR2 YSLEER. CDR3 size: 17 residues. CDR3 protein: CASSRYSGSANTGELFF. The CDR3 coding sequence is TGCGCCAGCAGCCGTTATAGCGGGAGCGCGAACACCGGGGAGCTGTTTTTT.

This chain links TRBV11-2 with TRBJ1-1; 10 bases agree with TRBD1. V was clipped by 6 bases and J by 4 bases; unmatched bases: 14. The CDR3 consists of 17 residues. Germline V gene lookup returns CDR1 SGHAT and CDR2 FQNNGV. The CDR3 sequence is CASRSTRDRGLSTEAFF. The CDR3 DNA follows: TGTGCCAGCAGATCAACCCGGGACAGGGGATTGAGCACTGAAGCTTTCTTT.

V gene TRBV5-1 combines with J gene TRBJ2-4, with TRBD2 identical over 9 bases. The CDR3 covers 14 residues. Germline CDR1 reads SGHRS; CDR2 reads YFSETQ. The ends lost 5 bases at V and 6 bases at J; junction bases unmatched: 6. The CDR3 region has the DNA TGCGCCAGCAGGAATGCGGGGGGGCTAAACATTCAGTACTTC. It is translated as CASRNAGGLNIQYF.

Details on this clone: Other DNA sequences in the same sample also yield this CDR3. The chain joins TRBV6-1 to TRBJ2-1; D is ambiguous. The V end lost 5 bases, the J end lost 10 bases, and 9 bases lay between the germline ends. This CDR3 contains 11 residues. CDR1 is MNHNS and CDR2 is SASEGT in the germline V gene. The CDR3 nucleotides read TGTGCCAGCAGTCCCCCTAGGGAGCAGTTCTTC. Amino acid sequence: CASSPPREQFF.